One sample yielded the 16 T cell receptor beta chains listed below, sequenced in a study of somatic mutations in cytotoxic T cells in rheumatoid arthritis. Only in-frame clones appear in the TCRdb table, and some are missing; sequencing was by immunoSEQ multiplex PCR. The sample has 18,000 or so clones, under 80% seen once. The sample was CD8+ T cells sorted from blood. These receptors all stem from a man aged 55 to 70 in good health.

The V call is TRBV5-1, the J call TRBJ2-1, with D possibly being TRBD1 (5 bases). Germline V CDR1 and CDR2: SGHRS, YFSETQ. The CDR3 covers 14 residues. V shed 6 bases and J shed 10 bases, with 20 bases lying between them. The CDR3 nucleotides are TGCGCCAGCACCCCCGGTTCCAGGGTCTTCGAGCAGTTCTTC. This translates into CASTPGSRVFEQFF. The variable domain in full, with the rest retrieved from reference TRBV5-1 and TRBJ2-1, is KAGVTQTPRYLIKTRGQQVTLSCSPISGHRSVSWYQQTPGQGLQFLFEYFSETQRNKGNFPGRFSGRQFSNSRSEMNVSTLELGDSALYLCASTPGSRVFEQFFGPGTRLTVL.

This rearrangement joins TRBV19 to TRBJ2-2; 11 bases align to TRBD2. Germline V gene lookup returns CDR1 LNHDA and CDR2 SQIVND (reference sequence). There are 15 residues in the CDR3. J was trimmed by 6 bases and V by 6 bases; bases with no gene match: 6. CDR3 nucleotide sequence: TGTGCCAGTAGGGAACTAGCGGGAGACGCCGGGGAGCTGTTTTTT. Protein product: CASRELAGDAGELFF.

To note about this clone: A read error may account for a junction end that differs from germline. This same CDR3 is encoded by further DNA sequences in the sample. The V and J genes are TRBV27 and TRBJ1-6; the D is unclear. This CDR3 is built from 15 residues. Germline CDR1 and CDR2: MNHEY and SMNVEV (reference sequence). The CDR3, as DNA: TGTGCCAGCAGTCCCACGGGAGTTTTCGATTCACCTCTCCACTTT. It codes for CASSPTGVFDSPLHF.

The J gene is TRBJ2-7, the V gene TRBV27, with 9 bases lining up with TRBD1. The germline V gene has CDR1 MNHEY and CDR2 SMNVEV (reference sequence). The CDR3 extends over 14 amino acids. V was clipped by 3 bases and J by 5 bases; unmatched bases: 5. The CDR3 reads CASSLGYRGHEQYF. CDR3 nucleotides: TGTGCCAGCAGTTTGGGTTACAGGGGGCACGAGCAGTACTTC.

The rearrangement joins TRBV5-4 to TRBJ1-2; TRBD1 matches at 10 bases. The trim removed 5 bases at V and 3 bases at J, leaving 4 bases unmatched. This CDR3 is built from 14 residues. Germline V lookup: CDR1 SGHNT, CDR2 YYREEE (reference sequence). CDR3 sequence reads: CASSLGQGDYGYTF. CDR3 DNA: TGTGCCAGCAGTCTAGGACAGGGGGACTATGGCTACACCTTC.

In the case of this clone: One end of the junction is discordant with germline, which a read error may explain. The V gene is TRBV5-1, the J gene TRBJ2-5; 13 bases align to TRBD2. The CDR3 has 14 amino acids. Germline V gives CDR1 SGHRS, CDR2 YFSETQ. The CDR3 reads CASSSGLAGAPPDF. In DNA, the CDR3 is TGCGCCAGCAGCTCCGGACTAGCGGGGGCCCCGCCTGACTTC.

The rearrangement links TRBV13 to TRBJ2-4; the match to TRBD1 covers 9 bases. Germline V CDR1 and CDR2: PRHDT, FYEKMQ (reference sequence). Trimming cost V 6 bases and J 0 bases; bases outside gene matches: 9. The CDR3 sequence is 17 residues long. CDR3 nucleotide sequence: TGTGCCAGCAGTCCTCGTACAGGGGGCTTAGCCAAAAACATTCAGTACTTC. Amino acid sequence: CASSPRTGGLAKNIQYF.

The chain couples TRBV7-6 to TRBJ2-1, with a tentative D call TRBD2 (6 bases). V was shortened by 0 bases and J by 7 bases, with 7 bases between the two germline ends. Germline V gives CDR1 SGHVS, CDR2 FNYEAQ. This CDR3 spans 13 amino acids. CDR3 coding DNA: TGTGCCAGCAGCTTAGCGGGGAGGAATGAGCAGTTCTTC. This encodes CASSLAGRNEQFF.

This clone was found a few times. This specimen includes other DNA sequences encoding the same CDR3. The V gene is TRBV4-1, the J gene TRBJ2-1; 7 bases align to TRBD2. With 1 base clipped from V and 9 bases from J, the junction kept 3 bases outside the gene matches. The CDR3 has 13 residues. Germline assignment: CDR1 MGHRA and CDR2 YSYEKL. In nucleotides, the CDR3 is TGCGCCAGCAGCCAAGGGACTAGTAGTGAGCAGTTCTTC. Protein: CASSQGTSSEQFF.

J is TRBJ2-1 and V is TRBV4-3; maybe TRBD1 (5 bases). Germline V lookup: CDR1 LGHNA, CDR2 YSLEER. The CDR3 is 16 amino acids. V was trimmed by 0 bases and J by 1 base, leaving 10 bases between them. CDR3 protein: CASSQDAGSSYNEQFF. The DNA for the CDR3 is TGCGCCAGCAGCCAAGATGCAGGGTCTTCCTACAATGAGCAGTTCTTC.

The rearrangement joins TRBV29-1 to TRBJ2-5; perhaps TRBD1 as D (7 bases). The CDR3 totals 16 residues. Trimming cost V 0 bases and J 10 bases, with 24 bases left between them. Germline lookup yields CDR1 SQVTM and CDR2 ANQGSEA. Here the CDR3 DNA reads TGCAGCGTTGAAGATGTCAGGGGGGCGCCAAGAGGGGACCAGTACTTC. Its translation: CSVEDVRGAPRGDQYF.

The chain combines TRBV9 with TRBJ2-3, with 8 bases fitting TRBD2. J was trimmed by 2 bases and V by 5 bases; bases with no gene match: 10. The germline CDR1 and CDR2 sequences are SGDLS and YYNGEE. The CDR3 consists of 16 residues. CDR3 amino acids: CASSSGGRLHTDTQYF. The CDR3 coding sequence is TGTGCCAGCAGTTCCGGCGGGAGGTTACACACAGATACGCAGTATTTT.

This clone has just one count. The gene calls are TRBV9 and TRBJ2-4; perhaps TRBD1 as D (5 bases). The germline V gene encodes CDR1 SGDLS and CDR2 YYNGEE. Trimming pared 2 bases from V and 0 bases from J, leaving 12 bases between. The CDR3 spans 16 residues. CDR3: CASSVRDSTAKNIQYF. CDR3 in DNA: TGTGCCAGCAGCGTTAGAGACAGTACAGCCAAAAACATTCAGTACTTC.

V and J are TRBV5-1 and TRBJ2-7; 8 nucleotides line up with TRBD2. J lost 4 bases, V lost 0 bases, and 6 bases had no gene match. Germline V CDR1 and CDR2: SGHRS, YFSETQ. CDR3 length: 15 amino acids. The CDR3 loop reads CASSLVGGEGYEQYF. The DNA for the CDR3 is TGCGCCAGCAGCTTGGTCGGGGGGGAAGGATACGAGCAGTACTTC.

The J gene is TRBJ1-5, the V gene TRBV19; no clear D. The CDR3 extends over 15 amino acids. Looked up from germline, CDR1 is LNHDA and CDR2 is SQIVND (reference sequence). V was trimmed by 7 bases and J by 0 bases, leaving 13 bases between them. The CDR3 bases are TGTGCCAGTACTGTCCGGAGTTATAGCAATCAGCCCCAGCATTTT. It translates to CASTVRSYSNQPQHF.

This rearrangement joins TRBV18 to TRBJ2-1; 7 bases are shared with TRBD1. The J segment lost 6 bases and the V segment lost 3 bases, leaving 8 bases of the junction unmatched. The germline CDR1 and CDR2 sequences are KGHSH and LQKENI. The CDR3 spans 15 residues. In DNA form, the CDR3 reads TGTGCCAGCTCACCCACAGGGGAGAGCAGCAATGAGCAGTTCTTC. The encoded protein is CASSPTGESSNEQFF.